A selection of T cell receptor beta chains follows, all from one sample in a study of blood T cell repertoires in COVID-19. Generated by immunoSEQ multiplex PCR, the TCRdb table keeps only in-frame clones and is missing some. The sample has 250,000 to 350,000 clones, over 75% seen once. The sequencing sample was made of peripheral blood. The source of these receptors is a young man with active or convalescent COVID-19. Both conserved end residues are part of each CDR3. The order of the fields is V gene, J gene, CDR3 protein.

V: TRBV19; J: TRBJ1-5; CDR3: CASYDAGSSNQPQHF
V: TRBV19; J: TRBJ1-5; CDR3: CASSRGNQPQHF
V: TRBV13; J: TRBJ2-7; CDR3: CASSLGESREQYF
V: TRBV6-5; J: TRBJ2-7; CDR3: CASKTGGGEQYF
V: TRBV5-4; J: TRBJ1-2; CDR3: CASSLAGTNYGYTF
V: TRBV6-1; J: TRBJ1-5; CDR3: CASSEGSGNQPQHF
V: TRBV7-2; J: TRBJ1-3; CDR3: CASSLWGEYFSGNTIYF
V: TRBV12-3/TRBV12-4; J: TRBJ2-7; CDR3: CASSPGYTYEQYF
V: TRBV29-1; J: TRBJ2-5; CDR3: CSVEVPWDRIFQETQYF
V: TRBV7-6; J: TRBJ2-7; CDR3: CANLGQAGNMQQYF
V: TRBV5-1; J: TRBJ1-5; CDR3: CASSLGEDSNQPQHF
V: TRBV18; J: TRBJ1-6; CDR3: CASSRLGQDNSPLHF
V: TRBV12-5; J: TRBJ1-3; CDR3: CASGLVLGRGSGNTIYF
V: TRBV7-2; J: TRBJ2-7; CDR3: CASSPTGVYEQYF
V: TRBV7-8; J: TRBJ1-1; CDR3: CASSAGQGVEAFF
V: TRBV6-2/TRBV6-3; J: TRBJ1-5; CDR3: CASSYMSGQGAVSQPQHF
V: TRBV12-3/TRBV12-4; J: TRBJ1-1; CDR3: CASSFSTEAFF
V: TRBV7-8; J: TRBJ2-1; CDR3: CASSSGLAGGNFYNEQFF
V: TRBV4-2; J: TRBJ2-5; CDR3: CASSQEHLAGETQYF
V: TRBV3-1/TRBV3-2; J: TRBJ1-2; CDR3: CASSQTGSDNYGYTF
V: TRBV9; J: TRBJ2-6; CDR3: CASSLDPTEADGANVLTF
V: TRBV6-6; J: TRBJ2-6; CDR3: CASSLTGGIGANVLTF
V: TRBV27; J: TRBJ1-2; CDR3: CASSFVQGARGYTF
V: TRBV28; J: TRBJ1-4; CDR3: CASIAPHGRGYNEKLFF
V: TRBV5-6; J: TRBJ2-7; CDR3: CASSFVAVEQYF
V: TRBV7-9; J: TRBJ2-7; CDR3: CASSSPGQGGYEQYF
V: TRBV24-1; J: TRBJ2-3; CDR3: CATRSSGTDTQYF
V: TRBV6-5; J: TRBJ2-7; CDR3: CASSYDGTANSYEQYF
V: TRBV9; J: TRBJ1-3; CDR3: CASSSGQGNTIYF
V: TRBV7-9; J: TRBJ2-2; CDR3: CASDGWGPTGELFF
V: TRBV7-8; J: TRBJ1-1; CDR3: CASSRQRIQVSGAFF
V: TRBV5-6; J: TRBJ1-6; CDR3: CASSLDNSPLHF
V: TRBV5-1; J: TRBJ2-7; CDR3: CASSDLAGIYEQYF
V: TRBV5-5; J: TRBJ1-5; CDR3: CASRSGRGPMEPQHF
V: TRBV5-1; J: TRBJ1-2; CDR3: CASSLATNYGYTF
V: TRBV2; J: TRBJ2-3; CDR3: CASSELQGATDTQYF
V: TRBV11-2; J: TRBJ2-7; CDR3: CAIQDRLSYEQYF